This is a list of T cell receptor beta chains from one sample in a study of T cell responses to AZD1222 COVID-19 vaccine. The table came from immunoSEQ multiplex PCR; TCRdb's copy has only in-frame clones and leaves some out. The table has some 130,000 clones, roughly 93% seen once. Sample: peripheral blood, taken 28 days after the second AZD1222 dose. The origin of the receptors is an adult who received the AZD1222 COVID-19 vaccine. The CDR3 runs from the conserved cysteine through the conserved F or W. The D gene is left open where the match is weak. The size entry is marked missing in some rows and otherwise reads once, few, many or a size class.

J gene | clone size | V gene | D gene | CDR3 protein | CDR3 DNA
TRBJ2-3 | . | TRBV27 | TRBD2 | CASSLGSGRHGYTQYF | TGTGCCAGCAGTTTAGGGTCCGGGAGGCACGGGTATACGCAGTATTTT
TRBJ1-1 | . | TRBV18 | . | CASSPFRENTEAFF | TGTGCCAGCTCACCGTTCAGGGAAAACACTGAAGCTTTCTTT
TRBJ1-1 | . | TRBV14 | . | CASSRGGITEAFF | TGTGCCAGCAGCCGAGGGGGGATCACTGAAGCTTTCTTT
TRBJ2-7 | . | TRBV11-3 | TRBD2 | CASSLREGYEQYF | TGTGCCAGCAGCTTGAGGGAGGGTTACGAGCAGTACTTC
TRBJ1-6 | . | TRBV30 | TRBD1 | CAWMGQGFSTLHF | TGTGCCTGGATGGGACAGGGGTTCAGTACCCTCCACTTT
TRBJ1-6 | . | TRBV5-1 | . | CASSLAGRGPGLHF | TGCGCCAGCAGCTTGGCCGGGAGGGGACCGGGGCTCCACTTT
TRBJ1-2 | . | TRBV4-3 | . | CASSQDRTDDYGYTF | TGCGCCAGCAGCCAAGATAGGACAGACGACTATGGCTACACCTTC
TRBJ1-2 | once | TRBV19 | . | CASRELQGANYGYTF | TGTGCCAGTAGAGAGTTGCAGGGCGCAAACTATGGCTACACCTTC
TRBJ1-5 | . | TRBV19 | . | CASSIGGEANQPQHF | TGTGCCAGTAGTATAGGGGGGGAAGCCAATCAGCCCCAGCATTTT
TRBJ1-2 | . | TRBV7-8 | TRBD1 | CASSSGQGLGYTF | TGTGCCAGCAGCTCGGGACAGGGTTTAGGCTACACCTTC
TRBJ1-2 | once | TRBV6-5 | TRBD1 | CASSRDRVDYYGYTF | TGTGCCAGCAGCCGGGACAGGGTGGATTACTATGGCTACACCTTC
TRBJ1-2 | . | TRBV28 | . | CASSSSTLNYGYTF | TGTGCCAGCAGTTCCTCGACACTTAACTATGGCTACACCTTC
TRBJ1-6 | . | TRBV9 | . | CASSARSGIGSPLHF | TGTGCCAGCAGCGCCCGGTCGGGGATCGGTTCACCCCTCCACTTT
TRBJ2-2 | once | TRBV5-1 | . | CASSRSEGGANTGELFF | TGCGCCAGCAGCCGAAGCGAGGGGGGGGCCAACACCGGGGAGCTGTTTTTT
TRBJ1-2 | . | TRBV7-3 | . | CASSPAGGGYTF | TGTGCCAGCAGCCCGGCAGGTGGTGGCTACACCTTC
TRBJ2-1 | once | TRBV6-1 | . | CASSEGWGYYNEQFF | TGTGCCAGCAGTGAAGGCTGGGGTTACTACAATGAGCAGTTCTTC
TRBJ1-2 | . | TRBV4-1 | TRBD1 | CASSHTTGPNYGYTF | TGCGCCAGCAGCCACACGACAGGGCCTAACTATGGCTACACCTTC
TRBJ1-3 | . | TRBV27 | . | CASSFSRGNTIYF | TGTGCCAGCAGTTTTTCTAGGGGTAACACCATATATTTT
TRBJ2-1 | once | TRBV2 | TRBD1 | CASRGDRDNQFF | TGTGCCAGCAGGGGGGACAGGGACAATCAGTTCTTC
TRBJ1-2 | . | TRBV27 | TRBD1 | CASSLWGTGNYGYTF | TGTGCCAGCAGTTTATGGGGGACAGGGAATTATGGCTACACCTTC
TRBJ2-7 | few | TRBV18 | . | CASSDSSYEQYF | TGTGCCAGCTCAGACAGTTCCTACGAGCAGTACTTC
TRBJ1-5 | . | TRBV28 | . | CATQVQERNQPQHF | TGTGCCACCCAGGTCCAGGAACGCAATCAGCCCCAGCATTTT
TRBJ1-5 | . | TRBV6-5 | . | CASSHGNNQPQHF | TGTGCCAGCAGTCACGGGAACAATCAGCCCCAGCATTTT
TRBJ1-5 | . | TRBV11-2 | . | CASSPGFGHQPQHF | TGTGCCAGCAGCCCCGGGTTTGGTCATCAGCCCCAGCATTTT
TRBJ2-7 | once | TRBV19 | . | CASSFTSRDRHF | TGTGCCAGTAGTTTTACGTCTCGGGACCGCCACTTC
TRBJ1-1 | . | TRBV6-5 | . | CASSTPLSGNTEAFF | TGTGCCAGCAGTACCCCCTTATCAGGGAACACTGAAGCTTTCTTT
TRBJ1-1 | . | TRBV10-3 | TRBD1 | CAINRGNLNTEAFF | TGTGCCATCAACAGGGGGAACCTGAACACTGAAGCTTTCTTT
TRBJ2-5 | once | TRBV5-4 | . | CASSLETQYF | TGTGCCAGCAGCTTGGAGACCCAGTACTTC
TRBJ1-1 | . | TRBV28 | . | CASSFGTNTEAFF | TGTGCCAGCAGTTTTGGGACGAACACTGAAGCTTTCTTT
TRBJ2-1 | . | TRBV30 | TRBD2 | CAWTSGGAALYEQFF | TGTGCCTGGACTAGCGGGGGGGCTGCGTTGTATGAGCAGTTCTTC
TRBJ1-2 | . | TRBV5-4 | TRBD1 | CASSRQGTFYTF | TGTGCCAGCAGCAGACAGGGGACCTTCTACACCTTC
TRBJ1-1 | . | TRBV28 | TRBD1 | CASSDRVNTEAFF | TGTGCCAGCAGTGACAGGGTGAACACTGAAGCTTTCTTT
TRBJ2-7 | . | TRBV28 | . | CASRPHGMSQNEQYF | TGTGCCAGCAGACCCCACGGAATGAGTCAGAACGAGCAGTACTTC
TRBJ1-1 | . | TRBV5-1 | . | CASSLDRVDTEAFF | TGCGCCAGCAGCTTGGATCGGGTAGACACTGAAGCTTTCTTT
TRBJ2-7 | . | TRBV19 | . | CASSMGAYEQYF | TGTGCCAGTAGTATGGGCGCCTACGAGCAGTACTTC
TRBJ2-2 | . | TRBV11-3 | TRBD1 | CASSPRDRMNTGELFF | TGTGCCAGCAGCCCCCGGGACAGGATGAACACCGGGGAGCTGTTTTTT
TRBJ1-2 | once | TRBV4-1 | . | CASSQGPPGAGYGYTF | TGCGCCAGCAGCCAAGGTCCCCCAGGGGCGGGCTATGGCTACACCTTC
TRBJ1-2 | few | TRBV2 | . | CASSANTGGRENGYTF | TGTGCCAGCAGTGCTAACACCGGGGGGCGCGAGAATGGCTACACCTTC
TRBJ1-5 | . | TRBV7-8 | . | CASSLGDTDNQPQHF | TGTGCCAGCAGCTTAGGCGACACAGACAATCAGCCCCAGCATTTT
TRBJ2-7 | once | TRBV12-5 | TRBD1 | CASVDRGFTFYEQYF | TGTGCTAGTGTTGACAGGGGCTTTACCTTTTACGAGCAGTACTTC
TRBJ2-7 | . | TRBV5-5 | TRBD1 | CASSTRQGWYEQYF | TGTGCCAGCAGCACGCGACAGGGATGGTACGAGCAGTACTTC
TRBJ2-7 | . | TRBV5-6 | . | CASSFRFEQYF | TGTGCCAGCAGCTTCCGCTTCGAGCAGTACTTC
TRBJ2-5 | . | TRBV7-3 | TRBD2 | CASSRGPSGGQETQYF | TGTGCCAGCAGCCGCGGACCATCCGGGGGGCAAGAGACCCAGTACTTC